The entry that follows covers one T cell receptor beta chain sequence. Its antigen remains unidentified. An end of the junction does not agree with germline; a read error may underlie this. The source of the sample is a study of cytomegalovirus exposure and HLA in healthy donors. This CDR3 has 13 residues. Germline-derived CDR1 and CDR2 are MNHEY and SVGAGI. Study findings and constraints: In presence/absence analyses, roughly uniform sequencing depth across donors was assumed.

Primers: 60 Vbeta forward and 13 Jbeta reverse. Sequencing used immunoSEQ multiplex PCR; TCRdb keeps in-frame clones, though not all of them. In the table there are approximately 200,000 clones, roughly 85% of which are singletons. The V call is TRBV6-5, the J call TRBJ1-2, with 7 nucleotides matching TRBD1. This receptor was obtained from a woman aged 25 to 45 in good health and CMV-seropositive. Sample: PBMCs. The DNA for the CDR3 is TGTGCCACCAGGAGGGGGCCCGAAGCGGTGACCCTCTTC. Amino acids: CATRRGPEAVTLF.